This T cell receptor beta chain was profiled in a study of T-cell reconstitution after alpha-beta-depleted transplantation in children. Researchers prepared the TCRbeta library using unique molecular identifiers, the study reports. TCRdb called the PCR reads again in MiXCR, with one record for every CDR3 protein. This sample has around 240,000 distinct CDR3 sequences; 9.7% occur once, and the top ten carry over 4.5%. This clonotype was counted at least ten times. The junction departs from the called germline gene at one end, perhaps through a read error. The source was PBMCs from the stem cell graft donor, collected from the stem cell graft. This receptor was identified in a human donor who donated a stem cell graft to a child with SCID.

This chain's CDR3 is CASSLDTEAFF. DNA for the CDR3: TGTGCCAGCAGCTTAGACACTGAAGCTTTCTTT. The chain uses TRBV5-1 and TRBJ1-1; D unresolved. The CDR3 contains 11 residues. CDR1 and CDR2 from the germline V gene are SGHRS and YFSETQ.